The clone carrying this T cell receptor beta chain was detected only a few times. CDR3 length: 12 residues. Germline assignment: CDR1 MNHNS and CDR2 SASEGT. With 6 bases removed from V and 2 bases from J, the gap between germline ends came to 6 bases. This record belongs to a study of T cells in Graves' hyperthyroidism and ophthalmopathy. What was amplified from RNA transcripts were TCR beta CDR3 regions. TCR CDR3 underwent first-round RT-PCR with the HTBI primer set. TCRdb re-called the multiplex PCR reads through MiXCR, storing one row per CDR3 protein. The table includes about 400,000 distinct CDR3 sequences, around 13% detected once.

The gene calls are TRBV6-1 and TRBJ2-3; no clear D. The sequence came from a woman younger than 30 with Graves' hyperthyroidism. Sequenced: blood. CDR3 protein: CASSAFTDTQYF. The CDR3 region has the DNA TGTGCCAGCAGCGCTTTCACAGATACGCAGTATTTT.